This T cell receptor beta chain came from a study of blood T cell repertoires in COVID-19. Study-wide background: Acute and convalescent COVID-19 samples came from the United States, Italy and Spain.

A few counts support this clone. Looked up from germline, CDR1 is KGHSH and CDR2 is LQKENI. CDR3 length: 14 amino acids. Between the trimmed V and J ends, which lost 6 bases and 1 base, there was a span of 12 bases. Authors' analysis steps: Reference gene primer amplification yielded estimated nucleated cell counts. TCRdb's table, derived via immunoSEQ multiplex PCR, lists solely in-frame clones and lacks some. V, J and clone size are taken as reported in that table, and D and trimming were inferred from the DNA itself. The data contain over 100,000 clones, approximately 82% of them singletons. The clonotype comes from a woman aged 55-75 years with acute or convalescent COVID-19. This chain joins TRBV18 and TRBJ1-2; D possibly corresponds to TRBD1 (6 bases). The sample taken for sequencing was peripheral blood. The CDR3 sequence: CASSTGGLNYGYTF. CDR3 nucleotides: TGTGCCAGCTCCACGGGGGGGCTTAACTATGGCTACACCTTC. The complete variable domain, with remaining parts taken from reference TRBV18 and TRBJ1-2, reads NAGVMQNPRHLVRRRGQEARLRCSPMKGHSHVYWYRQLPEEGLKFMVYLQKENIIDESGMPKERFSAEFPKEGPSILRIQQVVRGDSAAYFCASSTGGLNYGYTFGSGTRLTVV.